A selection of T cell receptor beta chains follows, all from one sample in a study of blood T cell repertoires in COVID-19. Produced via immunoSEQ multiplex PCR; TCRdb's table is partial and in-frame only. The sample lists about 320,000 clones; around 92% were seen once. Sequencing was performed on peripheral blood. The receptors here all came from a woman aged 30 to 39 with COVID-19, enrolled during active disease. The CDR3 runs from the conserved cysteine through the conserved F or W. The D gene is left open where the match is weak. Only part of the rows carry a size: once, few, many, or a class if the clone is expanded.

>TRBV11-2|.|TRBJ1-5|TRBD1
CASSLGRGPSQPQHF
TGTGCCAGCAGCTTAGGTAGGGGGCCGAGTCAGCCCCAGCATTTT
>TRBV6-6|once|TRBJ1-4|.
CASRDREPLFF
TGTGCCAGCCGAGATCGGGAACCACTGTTTTTT
>TRBV11-2|.|TRBJ1-5|.
CASSLSSGNQPQHF
TGTGCCAGCAGCCTTTCCAGCGGCAATCAGCCCCAGCATTTT
>TRBV12-3/TRBV12-4|.|TRBJ2-3|.
CASTHGNTDTQYF
TGTGCCAGCACTCACGGGAACACAGATACGCAGTATTTT
>TRBV10-1|.|TRBJ1-1|.
CASKRTRIGHLGYTEAFF
TGCGCCAGCAAACGGACTCGAATCGGGCATCTGGGGTACACTGAAGCTTTCTTT
>TRBV18|once|TRBJ2-7|.
CASSPGLSYEQYF
TGTGCCAGCTCACCGGGCCTCTCCTACGAGCAGTACTTC
>TRBV6-5|.|TRBJ2-4|.
CASSYSSVSKNIQYF
TGTGCCAGCAGTTACTCGAGCGTTTCCAAAAACATTCAGTACTTC
>TRBV7-9|.|TRBJ2-7|.
CASSSPYGTTYEQYF
TGTGCCAGCAGCTCGCCTTACGGGACAACCTACGAGCAGTACTTC
>TRBV9|.|TRBJ2-2|.
CASSVTGTGELFF
TGTGCCAGCAGCGTAACAGGGACCGGGGAGCTGTTTTTT
>TRBV12-3/TRBV12-4|few|TRBJ1-1|.
CASRKTLREAFF
TGTGCCAGCAGGAAAACCCTGAGGGAAGCTTTCTTT
>TRBV7-9|.|TRBJ1-5|TRBD1
CASSLESGGWGNQPQHF
TGTGCCAGCAGCTTAGAGTCAGGGGGCTGGGGCAATCAGCCCCAGCATTTT
>TRBV7-9|once|TRBJ1-2|.
CASSLRVGLGTF
.
>TRBV2|.|TRBJ2-7|.
CASSEALQVGYEQYF
TGTGCCAGCAGTGAAGCGCTTCAGGTGGGCTACGAGCAGTACTTC
>TRBV27|.|TRBJ2-2|.
CASSQQTGELFF
TGTGCCAGCAGTCAACAGACCGGGGAGCTGTTTTTT
>TRBV28|.|TRBJ2-3|TRBD2
CASSLGTSGARTQYF
TGTGCCAGCAGTTTAGGGACTAGCGGGGCCCGGACGCAGTATTTT
>TRBV7-8|few|TRBJ1-2|TRBD1
CASSLGRQGSDGYTF
TGTGCCAGCAGCTTAGGGCGACAGGGTTCGGATGGCTACACCTTC
>TRBV7-9|.|TRBJ2-3|.
CASTKRGATTDTQYF
TGTGCCAGCACCAAACGCGGGGCAACCACAGATACGCAGTATTTT
>TRBV6-6|.|TRBJ2-3|.
CASTRDLDTQYF
TGTGCCAGCACCCGGGATCTCGATACGCAGTATTTT
>TRBV5-1|.|TRBJ2-1|.
CASSLSLDEQFF
TGCGCCAGCAGCCTCTCTCTCGATGAGCAGTTCTTC
>TRBV7-9|once|TRBJ1-2|TRBD1
CASSFGDREYGYTF
TGTGCCAGCAGCTTCGGGGACAGAGAGTATGGCTACACCTTC
>TRBV9|.|TRBJ2-7|TRBD1
CASSPRQGAIYEQYF
TGTGCCAGCAGCCCTCGACAGGGCGCAATCTACGAGCAGTACTTC
>TRBV9|.|TRBJ1-3|TRBD1
CASSHRSGTTDRGPSGNTIYF
TGTGCCAGCAGTCATAGGTCGGGGACGACGGACAGGGGACCCTCTGGAAACACCATATATTTT
>TRBV2|.|TRBJ1-3|.
CASSETGSRSTIYF
TGTGCCAGCAGTGAAACGGGGTCTCGAAGCACCATATATTTT
>TRBV20-1|.|TRBJ2-7|.
CSVKGLYEQYF
TGCAGTGTCAAGGGGTTGTACGAGCAGTACTTC
>TRBV5-6|.|TRBJ2-7|TRBD2
CASSRGLAGTYEQYF
TGTGCCAGCAGCCGGGGACTAGCGGGGACCTACGAGCAGTACTTC
>TRBV6-5|.|TRBJ2-1|.
CASRARLDSYNEQFF
TGTGCCAGCAGGGCCCGACTAGATTCCTACAATGAGCAGTTCTTC
>TRBV5-1|.|TRBJ1-1|.
CASSLEGGQMNTEAFF
TGCGCCAGCAGCTTGGAGGGAGGGCAGATGAACACTGAAGCTTTCTTT
>TRBV19|.|TRBJ2-1|.
CASKVGSSYNEQFF
TGTGCCAGTAAAGTGGGGAGCTCCTACAATGAGCAGTTCTTC
>TRBV14|.|TRBJ1-3|.
CASSQSRARYSGNTIYF
TGTGCCAGCAGCCAGAGCCGAGCCCGCTACTCTGGAAACACCATATATTTT
>TRBV19|.|TRBJ1-2|.
CASTTGKGYYGYTF
TGTGCCAGTACTACAGGGAAGGGGTACTATGGCTACACCTTC
>TRBV5-1|once|TRBJ2-7|TRBD2
CASSLAREGGEQYF
TGCGCCAGCAGCTTAGCACGGGAGGGAGGCGAGCAGTACTTC
>TRBV6-1|.|TRBJ2-1|.
CASSWTIQADNEQFF
TGTGCCAGCAGTTGGACTATCCAGGCCGACAATGAGCAGTTCTTC
>TRBV28|.|TRBJ2-3|TRBD1
CASRQSGQGGDTQYF
TGTGCCAGCAGGCAGAGTGGACAGGGGGGCGATACGCAGTATTTT
>TRBV19|few|TRBJ2-1|.
CASSIEDRVYNEQFF
TGTGCCAGTAGTATAGAGGACAGAGTTTACAATGAGCAGTTCTTC
>TRBV6-2/TRBV6-3|.|TRBJ2-7|.
CASSYIVGTYEQYF
TGTGCCAGCAGTTACATCGTCGGGACCTACGAGCAGTACTTC
>TRBV6-6|.|TRBJ1-5|TRBD1
CASSSDRDRDYQPQHF
TGTGCCAGCAGTTCCGACCGGGACAGAGATTATCAGCCCCAGCATTTT
>TRBV5-4|once|TRBJ2-5|.
CASSRGTEQETQYF
TGTGCCAGCTCCCGGGGGACAGAGCAAGAGACCCAGTACTTC
>TRBV7-6|.|TRBJ1-1|.
CASSLFSGANTEAFF
TGTGCCAGCAGCTTATTTTCAGGGGCCAACACTGAAGCTTTCTTT
>TRBV29-1|.|TRBJ2-1|TRBD2
CSVDKGRAYNEQFF
TGCAGCGTTGACAAGGGGAGGGCCTACAATGAGCAGTTCTTC
>TRBV5-4|.|TRBJ1-4|.
CASSLAGAATNEKLFF
TGTGCCAGCAGCTTGGCAGGGGCAGCAACTAATGAAAAACTGTTTTTT
>TRBV3-1/TRBV3-2|.|TRBJ2-5|TRBD1
CASSQAGTAQETQYF
TGTGCCAGCAGCCAGGCCGGGACAGCCCAAGAGACCCAGTACTTC
>TRBV18|.|TRBJ2-3|.
CASSSQGTADTQYF
TGTGCCAGCTCATCGCAGGGGACGGCAGATACGCAGTATTTT
>TRBV5-1|.|TRBJ1-2|.
CASSFGENYGYTF
TGCGCCAGCAGCTTTGGAGAAAACTATGGCTACACCTTC
>TRBV7-2|once|TRBJ1-4|.
CASSLLGRGNEKLFF
TGTGCCAGCAGCCTATTAGGGAGGGGTAATGAAAAACTGTTTTTT
>TRBV3-1/TRBV3-2|.|TRBJ2-7|.
CASSQVAGPYEQYF
TGTGCCAGCAGCCAAGTGGCAGGCCCCTACGAGCAGTACTTC
>TRBV2|.|TRBJ2-1|.
CASSEDSHNNEQFF
TGTGCCAGCAGTGAGGACAGCCATAACAATGAGCAGTTCTTC
>TRBV19|.|TRBJ1-1|.
CASRWRNTEAFF
TGTGCCAGTAGGTGGAGGAACACTGAAGCTTTCTTT
>TRBV5-4|.|TRBJ1-5|.
CASSSLESNQPQHF
TGTGCCAGCAGCTCCCTGGAGAGCAATCAGCCCCAGCATTTT
>TRBV12-3/TRBV12-4|.|TRBJ2-7|.
CASSLVPSYEQYF
TGTGCCAGCAGTTTAGTCCCTTCCTACGAGCAGTACTTC
>TRBV12-3/TRBV12-4|.|TRBJ1-5|TRBD1
CASSGQGFKPQHF
TGTGCCAGCAGTGGACAGGGGTTTAAGCCCCAGCATTTT
>TRBV4-1|.|TRBJ1-3|.
CASSQDKGLSGNTIYF
TGCGCCAGCAGCCAAGATAAGGGGTTATCCGGAAACACCATATATTTT
>TRBV25-1|.|TRBJ2-7|TRBD1
CASSESRDRGYEQYF
TGTGCCAGCAGTGAAAGTCGGGACAGGGGCTACGAGCAGTACTTC
>TRBV18|.|TRBJ1-2|TRBD1
CASSPGTGWTGYTF
TGTGCCAGCTCCCCCGGGACAGGGTGGACTGGCTACACCTTC
>TRBV28|.|TRBJ2-7|.
CASSSSISWSSYEQYF
TGTGCCAGCAGTTCGTCGATTAGCTGGAGCTCCTACGAGCAGTACTTC
>TRBV27|.|TRBJ2-7|TRBD1
CASSGDRGHEQYF
TGTGCCAGCAGTGGAGACAGGGGCCACGAGCAGTACTTC
>TRBV15|.|TRBJ2-7|.
CATSRGMEGSYEQYF
TGTGCCACCAGCAGAGGGATGGAGGGCTCCTACGAGCAGTACTTC
>TRBV5-1|.|TRBJ2-3|TRBD1
CASSPDRGATDTQYF
TGCGCCAGCAGCCCAGACAGGGGGGCCACAGATACGCAGTATTTT